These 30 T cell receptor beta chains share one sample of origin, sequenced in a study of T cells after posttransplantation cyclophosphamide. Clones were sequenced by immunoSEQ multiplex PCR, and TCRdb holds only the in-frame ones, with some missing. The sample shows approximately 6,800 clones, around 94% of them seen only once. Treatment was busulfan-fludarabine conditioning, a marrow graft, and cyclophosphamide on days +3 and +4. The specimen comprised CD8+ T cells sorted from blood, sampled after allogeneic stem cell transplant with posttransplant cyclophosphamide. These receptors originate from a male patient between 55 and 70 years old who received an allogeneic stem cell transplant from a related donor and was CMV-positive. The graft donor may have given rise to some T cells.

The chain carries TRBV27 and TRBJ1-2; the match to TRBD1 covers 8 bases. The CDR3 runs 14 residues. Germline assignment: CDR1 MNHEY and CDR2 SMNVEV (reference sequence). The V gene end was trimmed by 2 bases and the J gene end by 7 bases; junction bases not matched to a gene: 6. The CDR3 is CASSLGQGARGYTF. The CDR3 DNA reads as TGTGCCAGCAGTTTAGGTCAGGGGGCTCGTGGCTACACCTTC.

The chain's CDR3 is CASSSYSPNTEAFF. CDR3 in DNA: TGTGCCAGCAGTTCTTATAGCCCGAACACTGAAGCTTTCTTT. The V call is TRBV28, the J call TRBJ1-1; unclear D gene. The CDR3 sequence is 14 residues long. V was pared by 4 bases and J by 1 base, with 10 bases between. The germline V gene has CDR1 MDHEN and CDR2 SYDVKM.

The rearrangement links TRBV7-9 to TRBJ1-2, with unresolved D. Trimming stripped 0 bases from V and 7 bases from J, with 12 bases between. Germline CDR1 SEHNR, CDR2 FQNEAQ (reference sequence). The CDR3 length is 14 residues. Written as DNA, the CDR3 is TGTGCCAGCAGCTTAGCGCCCGGGGAGGTTGGCTACACCTTC. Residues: CASSLAPGEVGYTF.

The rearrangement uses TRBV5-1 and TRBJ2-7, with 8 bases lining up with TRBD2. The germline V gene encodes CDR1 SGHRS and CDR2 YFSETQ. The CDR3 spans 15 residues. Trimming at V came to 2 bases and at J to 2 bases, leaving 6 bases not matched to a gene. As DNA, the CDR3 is TGCGCCAGCAGCTTCACGGCGGGGGGAGCCTACGAGCAGTACTTC. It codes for CASSFTAGGAYEQYF. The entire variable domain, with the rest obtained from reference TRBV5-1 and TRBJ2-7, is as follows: KAGVTQTPRYLIKTRGQQVTLSCSPISGHRSVSWYQQTPGQGLQFLFEYFSETQRNKGNFPGRFSGRQFSNSRSEMNVSTLELGDSALYLCASSFTAGGAYEQYFGPGTRLTVT.

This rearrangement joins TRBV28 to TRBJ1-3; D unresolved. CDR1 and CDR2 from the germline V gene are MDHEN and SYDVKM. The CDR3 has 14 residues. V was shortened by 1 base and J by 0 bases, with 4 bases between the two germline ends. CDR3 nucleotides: TGTGCCAGCAGTTTATTACACTCTGGAAACACCATATATTTT. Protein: CASSLLHSGNTIYF.

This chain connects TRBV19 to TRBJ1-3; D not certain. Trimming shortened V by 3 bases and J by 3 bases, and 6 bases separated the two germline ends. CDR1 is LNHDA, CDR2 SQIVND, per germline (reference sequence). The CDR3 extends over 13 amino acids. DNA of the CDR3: TGTGCCAGTAGTATTGGCCTTGGAAACACCATATATTTT. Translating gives CASSIGLGNTIYF.

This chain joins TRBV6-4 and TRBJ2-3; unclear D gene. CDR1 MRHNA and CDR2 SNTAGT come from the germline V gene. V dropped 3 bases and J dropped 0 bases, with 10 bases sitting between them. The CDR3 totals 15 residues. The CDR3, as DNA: TGTGCCAGCAGTGAACGAGGCGGTAGCACAGATACGCAGTATTTT. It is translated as CASSERGGSTDTQYF.

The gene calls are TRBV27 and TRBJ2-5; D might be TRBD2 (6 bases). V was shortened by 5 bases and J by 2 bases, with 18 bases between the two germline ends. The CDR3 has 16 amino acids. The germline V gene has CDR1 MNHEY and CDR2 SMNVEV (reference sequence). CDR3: CASSPTLGLTQETQYF. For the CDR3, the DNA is TGTGCCAGCAGTCCCACGTTGGGACTGACACAAGAGACCCAGTACTTC.

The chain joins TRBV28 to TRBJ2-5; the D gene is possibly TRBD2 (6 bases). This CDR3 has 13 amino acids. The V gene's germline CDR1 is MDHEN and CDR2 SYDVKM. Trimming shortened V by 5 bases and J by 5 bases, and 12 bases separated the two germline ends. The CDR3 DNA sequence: TGTGCCAGCAGTCGCGGGGACCGGGAGACCCAGTACTTC. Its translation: CASSRGDRETQYF.

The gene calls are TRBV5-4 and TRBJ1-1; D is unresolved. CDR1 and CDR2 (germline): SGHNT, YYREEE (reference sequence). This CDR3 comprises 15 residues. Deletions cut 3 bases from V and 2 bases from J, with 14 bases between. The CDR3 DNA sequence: TGTGCCAGCAGCTCCGGCGGGTCCCAAAACACTGAAGCTTTCTTT. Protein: CASSSGGSQNTEAFF.

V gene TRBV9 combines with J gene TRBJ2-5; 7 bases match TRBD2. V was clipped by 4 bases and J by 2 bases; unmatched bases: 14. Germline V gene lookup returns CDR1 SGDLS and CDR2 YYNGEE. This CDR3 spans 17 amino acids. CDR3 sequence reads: CASSPDPGAGVQETQYF. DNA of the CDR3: TGTGCCAGCAGCCCCGACCCTGGGGCGGGGGTGCAAGAGACCCAGTACTTC.

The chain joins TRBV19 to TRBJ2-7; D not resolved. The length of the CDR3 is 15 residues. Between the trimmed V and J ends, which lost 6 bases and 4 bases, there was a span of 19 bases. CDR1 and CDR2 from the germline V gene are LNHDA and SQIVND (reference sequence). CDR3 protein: CASSPAWASEYEQYF. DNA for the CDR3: TGTGCCAGTAGCCCCGCATGGGCGAGTGAATACGAGCAGTACTTC. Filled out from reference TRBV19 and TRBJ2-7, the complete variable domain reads DGGITQSPKYLFRKEGQNVTLSCEQNLNHDAMYWYRQDPGQGLRLIYYSQIVNDFQKGDIAEGYSVSREKKESFPLTVTSAQKNPTAFYLCASSPAWASEYEQYFGPGTRLTVT.

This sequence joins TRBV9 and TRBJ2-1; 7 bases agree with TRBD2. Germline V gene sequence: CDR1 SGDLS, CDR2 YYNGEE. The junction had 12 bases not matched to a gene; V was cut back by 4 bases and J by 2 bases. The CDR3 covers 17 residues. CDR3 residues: CASSPTGGGLPYNEQFF. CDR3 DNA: TGTGCCAGCAGCCCCACGGGCGGGGGATTGCCCTACAATGAGCAGTTCTTC.

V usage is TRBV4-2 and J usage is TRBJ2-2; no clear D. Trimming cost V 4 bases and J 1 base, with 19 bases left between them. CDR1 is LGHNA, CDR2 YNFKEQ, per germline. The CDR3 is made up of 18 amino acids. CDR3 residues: CASSPLILGQENTGELFF. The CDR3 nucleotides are TGTGCCAGCAGCCCTCTGATCTTAGGTCAGGAGAACACCGGGGAGCTGTTTTTT.

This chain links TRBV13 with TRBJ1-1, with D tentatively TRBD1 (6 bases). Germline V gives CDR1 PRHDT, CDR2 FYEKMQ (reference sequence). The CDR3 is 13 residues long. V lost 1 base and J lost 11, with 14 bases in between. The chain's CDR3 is CASSLAETGTAFF. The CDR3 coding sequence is TGTGCCAGCAGCTTAGCCGAGACAGGTACGGCTTTCTTT. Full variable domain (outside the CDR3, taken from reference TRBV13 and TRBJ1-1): AAGVIQSPRHLIKEKRETATLKCYPIPRHDTVYWYQQGPGQDPQFLISFYEKMQSDKGSIPDRFSAQQFSDYHSELNMSSLELGDSALYFCASSLAETGTAFFGQGTRLTVV.

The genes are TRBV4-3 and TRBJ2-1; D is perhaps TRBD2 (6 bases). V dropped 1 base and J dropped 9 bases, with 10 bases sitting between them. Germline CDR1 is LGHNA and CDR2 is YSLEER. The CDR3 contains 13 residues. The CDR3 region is CASSQGLDLEQFF. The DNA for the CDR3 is TGCGCCAGCAGCCAAGGACTAGACCTTGAGCAGTTCTTC.

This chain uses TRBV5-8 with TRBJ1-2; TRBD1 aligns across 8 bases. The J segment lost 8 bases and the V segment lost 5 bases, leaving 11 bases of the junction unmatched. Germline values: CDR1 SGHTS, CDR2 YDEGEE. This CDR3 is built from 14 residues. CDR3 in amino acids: CASRSGQGGMGYTF. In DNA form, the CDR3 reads TGTGCCAGCAGATCTGGACAGGGAGGTATGGGCTACACCTTC.

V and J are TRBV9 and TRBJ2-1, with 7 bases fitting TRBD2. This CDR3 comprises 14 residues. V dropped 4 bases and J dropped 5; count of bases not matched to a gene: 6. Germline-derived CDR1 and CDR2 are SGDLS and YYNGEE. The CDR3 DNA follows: TGTGCCAGCAGCCTCGGGACTAACGACAATGAGCAGTTCTTC. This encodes CASSLGTNDNEQFF.

In nucleotides, the CDR3 is TGTGCCAGCAGGGACAGGGGACCGGATGGCTACACCTTC. It yields the protein CASRDRGPDGYTF. The chain employs TRBV6-5 and TRBJ1-2; 9 nucleotides agree with TRBD1. Germline assignment: CDR1 MNHEY and CDR2 SVGAGI. CDR3 length: 13 amino acids. V trimming: 6 bases; J trimming: 6 bases; junction bases outside the gene matches: 5.

The CDR3 nucleotides read TGTGCCAGCAGTTTCAGCGGGGGGGCAACCGGGGAGCTGTTTTTT. As protein: CASSFSGGATGELFF. The genes are TRBV7-3 and TRBJ2-2; 10 bases align to TRBD2. Per the germline V gene, CDR1 is SGHTA and CDR2 is FQGTGA. Germline trimming cut 6 bases from V and 5 bases from J; bases unmatched to any gene: 6. The CDR3 extends over 15 amino acids.

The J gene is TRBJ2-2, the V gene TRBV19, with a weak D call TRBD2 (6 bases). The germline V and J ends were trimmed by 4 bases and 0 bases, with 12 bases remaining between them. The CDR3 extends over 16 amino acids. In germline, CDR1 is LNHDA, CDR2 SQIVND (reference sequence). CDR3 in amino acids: CASSTNSGANTGELFF. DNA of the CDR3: TGTGCCAGTAGTACCAATAGCGGCGCGAACACCGGGGAGCTGTTTTTT. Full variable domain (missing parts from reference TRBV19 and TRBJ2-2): DGGITQSPKYLFRKEGQNVTLSCEQNLNHDAMYWYRQDPGQGLRLIYYSQIVNDFQKGDIAEGYSVSREKKESFPLTVTSAQKNPTAFYLCASSTNSGANTGELFFGEGSRLTVL.

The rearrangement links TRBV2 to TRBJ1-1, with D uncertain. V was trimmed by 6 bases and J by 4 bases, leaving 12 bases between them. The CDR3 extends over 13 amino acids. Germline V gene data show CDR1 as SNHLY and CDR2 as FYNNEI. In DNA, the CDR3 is TGTGCCAGCAGGCCCACATCCCGCACTGAAGCTTTCTTT. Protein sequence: CASRPTSRTEAFF. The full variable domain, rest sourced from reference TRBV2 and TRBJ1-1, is EPEVTQTPSHQVTQMGQEVILRCVPISNHLYFYWYRQILGQKVEFLVSFYNNEISEKSEIFDDQFSVERPDGSNFTLKIRSTKLEDSAMYFCASRPTSRTEAFFGQGTRLTVV.

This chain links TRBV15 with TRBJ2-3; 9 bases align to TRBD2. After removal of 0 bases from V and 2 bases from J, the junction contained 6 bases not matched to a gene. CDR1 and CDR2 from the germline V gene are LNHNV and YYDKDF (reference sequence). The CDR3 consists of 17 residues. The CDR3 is CATSRDRLAGNTDTQYF. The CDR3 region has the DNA TGTGCCACCAGCAGAGATCGCCTAGCGGGGAACACAGATACGCAGTATTTT.

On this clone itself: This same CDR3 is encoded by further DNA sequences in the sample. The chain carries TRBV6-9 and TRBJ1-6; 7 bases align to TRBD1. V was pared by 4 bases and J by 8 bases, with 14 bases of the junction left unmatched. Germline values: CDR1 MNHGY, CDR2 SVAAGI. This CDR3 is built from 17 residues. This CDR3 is CASSSPQGRGMHSPLHF. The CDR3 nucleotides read TGTGCCAGCAGTTCCCCGCAAGGCAGGGGGATGCATTCACCCCTCCACTTT.

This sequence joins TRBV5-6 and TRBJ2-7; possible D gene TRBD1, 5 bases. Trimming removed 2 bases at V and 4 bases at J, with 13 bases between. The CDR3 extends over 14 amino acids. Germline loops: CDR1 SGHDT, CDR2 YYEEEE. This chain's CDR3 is CASSLIGDSYEQYF. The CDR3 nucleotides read TGTGCCAGCAGCTTAATTGGAGACAGTTACGAGCAGTACTTC. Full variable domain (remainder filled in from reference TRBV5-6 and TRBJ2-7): DAGVTQSPTHLIKTRGQQVTLRCSPKSGHDTVSWYQQALGQGPQFIFQYYEEEERQRGNFPDRFSGHQFPNYSSELNVNALLLGDSALYLCASSLIGDSYEQYFGPGTRLTVT.

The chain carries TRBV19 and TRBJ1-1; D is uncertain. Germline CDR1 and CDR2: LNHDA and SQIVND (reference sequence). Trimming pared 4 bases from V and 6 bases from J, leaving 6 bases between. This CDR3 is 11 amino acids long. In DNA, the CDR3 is TGTGCCAGTAGTACACAAGCTGAAGCTTTCTTT. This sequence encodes CASSTQAEAFF.

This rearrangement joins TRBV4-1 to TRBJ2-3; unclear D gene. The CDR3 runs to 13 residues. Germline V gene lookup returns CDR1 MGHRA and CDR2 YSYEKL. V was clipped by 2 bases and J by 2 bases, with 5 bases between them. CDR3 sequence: CASSQPSTDTQYF. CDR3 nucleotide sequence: TGCGCCAGCAGCCAACCCTCCACAGATACGCAGTATTTT.

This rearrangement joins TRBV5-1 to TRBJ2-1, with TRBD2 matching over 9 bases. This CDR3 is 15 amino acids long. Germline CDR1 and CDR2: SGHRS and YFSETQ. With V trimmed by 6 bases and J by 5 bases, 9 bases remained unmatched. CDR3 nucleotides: TGCGCCAGCAAGCGGGGGGCCAGAAGCGACAATGAGCAGTTCTTC. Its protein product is CASKRGARSDNEQFF.

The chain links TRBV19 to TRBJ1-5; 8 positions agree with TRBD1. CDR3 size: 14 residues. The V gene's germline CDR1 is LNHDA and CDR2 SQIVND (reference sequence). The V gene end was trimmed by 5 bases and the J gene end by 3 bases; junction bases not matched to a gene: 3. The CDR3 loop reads CASSDRGYNQPQHF. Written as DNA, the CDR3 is TGTGCCAGTAGTGACAGGGGTTACAATCAGCCCCAGCATTTT.

CDR3 DNA: TGTGCCAGCAGCTCAGATCGGGGTGAAAAACTGTTTTTT. This gives the protein CASSSDRGEKLFF. The chain joins TRBV7-8 to TRBJ1-4; D gene unclear. Germline assignment: CDR1 SGHVS and CDR2 FQNEAQ. There are 13 residues in the CDR3. Trimming took off 4 bases at V and 7 bases at J, with 10 bases between the two ends.